This T cell receptor beta chain was profiled in a study of cytomegalovirus exposure and HLA in healthy donors. Study context: One earlier analysis, a look at approximately 190 million T cells, found about 110 million unique TCR beta sequences. Notes on the study in general: TCR beta sequences numbering around 15,000 were associated with HLA alleles at 0.05 false discovery rate in a later analysis. Researchers reported that a few CMV-associated chains were confirmed in vitro as CMV antigen-specific. A later analysis linked a missense DCLRE1C variant to TCR beta V- and J-gene trimming.

The PCR was carried out with 60 Vbeta primers and 13 Jbeta primers. Assay: immunoSEQ multiplex PCR; the TCRdb copy retains only in-frame clones and omits some. This sample has 150,000 to 180,000 clones; around 81% occur once, and the top ten carry over 5%. To note about this clone: Its antigen is still unknown.

J was trimmed by 4 bases and V by 3 bases; bases with no gene match: 6. Germline V gene data show CDR1 as MNHEY and CDR2 as SMNVEV (reference sequence). This CDR3 is built from 16 residues. Sequenced sample: PBMCs. The origin of this receptor is a woman between 40 and 50 years old in good health and CMV-seropositive. The rearrangement joins TRBV27 to TRBJ1-5, with 10 bases aligning to TRBD1. CDR3 residues: CASSLRLDRGNQPQHF. The CDR3 DNA reads TGTGCCAGCAGTTTGAGGTTGGACAGGGGGAATCAGCCCCAGCATTTT.